This T cell receptor beta chain was sequenced in a study of blood T cell repertoires in COVID-19. Overall study: COVID-19 samples, acute and convalescent, were from the United States, Italy and Spain. T cells, B-cell-depleted T cells, or PBMCs supplied cDNA or gDNA.

The CDR3 has 13 amino acids. Trimming removed 6 bases from V and 3 bases from J, with 9 bases in between. Germline loops: CDR1 MNHEY, CDR2 SVGAGI. As handled by the study authors: Amplification of reference gene primers was used by the study to estimate nucleated cell counts. Repertoires were generated with immunoSEQ multiplex PCR, while TCRdb's copy carries only in-frame clones and drops some. The DNA was the basis for D and trimming; V, J and clone size are from that table. Of roughly 120,000 clones detected, about 80% appear once; the ten largest clones hold less than 15%. The genes are TRBV6-5 and TRBJ1-5; D gene ambiguous. This clonotype originated in a woman aged 60-75 years with acute or convalescent COVID-19. The sample was peripheral blood. CDR3 residues: CASSRENNQPQHF. As DNA, the CDR3 is TGTGCCAGCAGCCGGGAGAACAATCAGCCCCAGCATTTT.